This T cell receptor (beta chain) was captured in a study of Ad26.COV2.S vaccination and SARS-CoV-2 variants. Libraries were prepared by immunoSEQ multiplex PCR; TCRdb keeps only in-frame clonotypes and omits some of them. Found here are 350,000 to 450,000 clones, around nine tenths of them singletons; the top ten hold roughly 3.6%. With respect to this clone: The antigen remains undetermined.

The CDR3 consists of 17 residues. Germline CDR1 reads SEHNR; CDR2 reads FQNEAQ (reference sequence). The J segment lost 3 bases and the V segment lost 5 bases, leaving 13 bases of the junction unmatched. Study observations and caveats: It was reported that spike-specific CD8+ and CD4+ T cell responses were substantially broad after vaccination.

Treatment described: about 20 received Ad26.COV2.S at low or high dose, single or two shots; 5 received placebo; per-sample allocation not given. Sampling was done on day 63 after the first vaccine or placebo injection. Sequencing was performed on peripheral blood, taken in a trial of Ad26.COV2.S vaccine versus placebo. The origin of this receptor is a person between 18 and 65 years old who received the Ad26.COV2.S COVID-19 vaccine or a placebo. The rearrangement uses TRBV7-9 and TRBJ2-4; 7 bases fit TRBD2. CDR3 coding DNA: TGTGCCAGCAGCCCACGCAGAGAGGGAGGGATCAAAAACATTCAGTACTTC. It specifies CASSPRREGGIKNIQYF.